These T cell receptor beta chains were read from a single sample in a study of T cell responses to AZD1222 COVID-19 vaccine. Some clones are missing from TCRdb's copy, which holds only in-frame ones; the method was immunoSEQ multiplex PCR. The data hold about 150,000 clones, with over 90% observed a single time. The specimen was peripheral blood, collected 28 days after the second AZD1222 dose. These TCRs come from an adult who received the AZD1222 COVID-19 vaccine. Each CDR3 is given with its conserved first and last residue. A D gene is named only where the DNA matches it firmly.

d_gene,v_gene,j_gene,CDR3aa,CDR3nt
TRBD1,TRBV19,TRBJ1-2,CASSIVLRRTGTGNDGYTF,TGTGCCAGTAGTATAGTCCTGAGGAGGACCGGGACAGGGAATGATGGCTACACCTTC
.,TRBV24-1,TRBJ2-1,CATSESSQANEQFF,TGTGCCACCAGTGAGTCTTCTCAGGCCAATGAGCAGTTCTTC
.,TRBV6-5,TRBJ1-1,CASTGTQGNAEAFF,TGTGCCAGCACCGGCACGCAGGGGAATGCTGAAGCTTTCTTT
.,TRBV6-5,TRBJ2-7,CASSPRQKTYEQYF,TGTGCCAGCAGTCCCCGACAAAAAACCTACGAGCAGTACTTC
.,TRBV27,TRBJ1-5,CASSFGAGNQPQHF,TGTGCCAGCAGTTTCGGGGCAGGGAACCAGCCCCAGCATTTT
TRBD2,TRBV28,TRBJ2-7,CASSSPYGLAGYEQYF,TGTGCCAGCAGCTCCCCCTACGGACTAGCGGGTTACGAGCAGTACTTC
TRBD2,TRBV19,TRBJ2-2,CASSLFSSGSVGGELFF,TGTGCCAGTAGTTTATTCTCAAGCGGGAGTGTAGGCGGGGAGCTGTTTTTT
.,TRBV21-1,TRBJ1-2,CASSIKGQGTGYTF,TGTGCCAGCAGCATTAAGGGACAGGGAACTGGCTACACCTTC
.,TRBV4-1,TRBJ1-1,CASSQGAAGYTEAFF,TGCGCCAGCAGCCAAGGGGCGGCAGGATACACTGAAGCTTTCTTT
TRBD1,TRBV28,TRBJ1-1,CASRAWDRGGTEAFF,TGTGCCAGCAGAGCCTGGGACAGGGGAGGAACTGAAGCTTTCTTT
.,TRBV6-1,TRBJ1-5,CASSEGWQPQHF,TGTGCCAGCAGTGAAGGTTGGCAGCCCCAGCATTTT
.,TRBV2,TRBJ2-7,CASSEAGAASVEQYF,TGTGCCAGCAGTGAAGCAGGGGCCGCAAGTGTCGAGCAGTACTTC
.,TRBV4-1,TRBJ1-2,CASSQEEARGSYTF,TGCGCCAGCAGCCAAGAAGAAGCCCGGGGGAGCTACACCTTC
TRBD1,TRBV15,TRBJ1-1,CATSRTGQGGARPEAFF,TGTGCCACCAGCAGAACCGGTCAAGGGGGCGCGCGGCCTGAAGCTTTCTTT